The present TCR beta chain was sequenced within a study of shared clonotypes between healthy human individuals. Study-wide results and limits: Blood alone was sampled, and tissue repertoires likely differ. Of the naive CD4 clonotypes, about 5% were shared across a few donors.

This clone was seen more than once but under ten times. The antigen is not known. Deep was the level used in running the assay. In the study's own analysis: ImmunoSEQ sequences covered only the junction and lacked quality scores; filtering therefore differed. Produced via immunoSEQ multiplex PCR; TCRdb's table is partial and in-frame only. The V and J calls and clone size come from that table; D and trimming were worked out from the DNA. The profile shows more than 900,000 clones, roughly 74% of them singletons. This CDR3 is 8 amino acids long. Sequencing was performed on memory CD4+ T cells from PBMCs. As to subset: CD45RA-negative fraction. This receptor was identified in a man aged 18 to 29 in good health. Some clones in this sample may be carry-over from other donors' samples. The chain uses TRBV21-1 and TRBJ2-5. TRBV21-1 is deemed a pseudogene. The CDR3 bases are TGTGCCAGTAACCCGAAGTACTTC. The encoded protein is CASNPKYF.